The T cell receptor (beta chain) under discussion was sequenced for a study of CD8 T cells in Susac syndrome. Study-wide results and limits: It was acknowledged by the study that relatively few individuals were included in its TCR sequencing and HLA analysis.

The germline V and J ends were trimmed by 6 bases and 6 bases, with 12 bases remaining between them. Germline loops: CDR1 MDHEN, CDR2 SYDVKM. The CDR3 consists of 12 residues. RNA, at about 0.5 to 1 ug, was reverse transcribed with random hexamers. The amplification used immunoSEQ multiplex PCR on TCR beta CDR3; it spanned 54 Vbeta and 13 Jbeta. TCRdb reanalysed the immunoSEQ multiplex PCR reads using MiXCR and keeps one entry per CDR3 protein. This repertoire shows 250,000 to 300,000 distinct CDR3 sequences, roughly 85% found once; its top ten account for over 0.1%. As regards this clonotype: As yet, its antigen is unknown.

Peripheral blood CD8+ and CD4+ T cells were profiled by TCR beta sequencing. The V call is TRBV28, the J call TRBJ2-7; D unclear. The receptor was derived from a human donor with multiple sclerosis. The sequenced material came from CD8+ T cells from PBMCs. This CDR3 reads CASSPFFGEQYF. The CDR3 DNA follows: TGTGCCAGCAGCCCCTTTTTCGGCGAGCAGTACTTC.